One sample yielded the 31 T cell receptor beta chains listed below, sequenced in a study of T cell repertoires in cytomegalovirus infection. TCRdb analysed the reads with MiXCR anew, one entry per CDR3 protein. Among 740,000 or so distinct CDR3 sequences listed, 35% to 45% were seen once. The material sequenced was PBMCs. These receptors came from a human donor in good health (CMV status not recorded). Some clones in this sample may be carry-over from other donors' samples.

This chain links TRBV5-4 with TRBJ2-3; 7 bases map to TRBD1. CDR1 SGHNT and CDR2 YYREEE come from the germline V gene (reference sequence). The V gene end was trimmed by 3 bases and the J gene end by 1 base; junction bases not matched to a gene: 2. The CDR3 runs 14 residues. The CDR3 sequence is CASSSDRRTDTQYF. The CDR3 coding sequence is TGTGCCAGCAGCTCGGACAGGCGCACAGATACGCAGTATTTT.

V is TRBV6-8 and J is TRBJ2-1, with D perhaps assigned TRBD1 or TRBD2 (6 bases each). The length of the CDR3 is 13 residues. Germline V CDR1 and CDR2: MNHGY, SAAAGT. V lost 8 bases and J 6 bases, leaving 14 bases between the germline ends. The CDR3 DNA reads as TGTGCCAGCGGGGGGCTTATTCTCAATGAGCAGTTCTTC. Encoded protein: CASGGLILNEQFF.

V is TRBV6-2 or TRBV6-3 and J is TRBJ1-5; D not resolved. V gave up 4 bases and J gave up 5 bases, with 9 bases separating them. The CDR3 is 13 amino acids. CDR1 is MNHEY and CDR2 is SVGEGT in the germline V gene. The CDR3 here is CASSSRADQPQHF. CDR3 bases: TGTGCCAGCAGTTCGCGGGCCGATCAGCCCCAGCATTTT.

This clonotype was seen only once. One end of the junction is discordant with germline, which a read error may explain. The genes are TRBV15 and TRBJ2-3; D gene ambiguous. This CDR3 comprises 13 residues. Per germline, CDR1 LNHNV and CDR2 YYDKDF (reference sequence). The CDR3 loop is CSTRPRSTDTQYF. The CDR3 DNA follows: TGTTCCACCAGACCCCGGAGCACAGATACGCAGTATTTT.

CDR3 loop: CASSFAGYRGVYEQYF. In nucleotides, the CDR3 is TGTGCCAGCAGCTTCGCGGGTTACAGGGGTGTCTACGAGCAGTACTTC. The rearrangement links TRBV7-9 to TRBJ2-7, with 7 bases identical to TRBD1. V dropped 3 bases and J dropped 3; count of bases not matched to a gene: 11. The CDR3 runs 16 residues. CDR1 is SEHNR, CDR2 FQNEAQ, per germline (reference sequence).

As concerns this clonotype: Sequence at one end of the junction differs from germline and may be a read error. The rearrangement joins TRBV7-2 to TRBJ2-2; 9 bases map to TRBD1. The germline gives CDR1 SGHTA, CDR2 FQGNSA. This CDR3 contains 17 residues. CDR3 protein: CASRHKSQGAYTVELFF. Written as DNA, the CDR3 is TGTGCCAGCAGACATAAGTCACAGGGGGCTTACACCGTGGAGCTGTTTTTT. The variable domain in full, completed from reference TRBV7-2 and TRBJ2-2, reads GAGVSQSPSNKVTEKGKDVELRCDPISGHTALYWYRQSLGQGLEFLIYFQGNSAPDKSGLPSDRFSAERTGGSVSTLTIQRTQQEDSAVYLCASRHKSQGAYTVELFFGEGSRLTVL.

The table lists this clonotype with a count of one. The CDR3: CASSLWGSHNEQFF. CDR3 in DNA: TGTGCCAGCAGTTTATGGGGGTCCCACAATGAGCAGTTCTTC. The V gene is TRBV28, the J gene TRBJ2-1; no reliable D call. Germline V gene lookup returns CDR1 MDHEN and CDR2 SYDVKM. Deletions cut 0 bases from V and 5 bases from J, with 8 bases between. This CDR3 contains 14 residues.

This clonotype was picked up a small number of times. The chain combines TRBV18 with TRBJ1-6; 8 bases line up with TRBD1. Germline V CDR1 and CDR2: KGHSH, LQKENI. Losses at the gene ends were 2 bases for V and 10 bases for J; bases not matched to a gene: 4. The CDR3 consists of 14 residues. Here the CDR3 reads CASSPGQGPSPLHF. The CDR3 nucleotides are TGTGCCAGCTCACCAGGACAGGGTCCGTCACCCCTCCACTTT.

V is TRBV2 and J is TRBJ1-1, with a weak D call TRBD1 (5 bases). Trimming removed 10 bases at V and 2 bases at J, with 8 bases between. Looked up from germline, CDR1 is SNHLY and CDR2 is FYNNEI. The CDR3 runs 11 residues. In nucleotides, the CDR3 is TGTGCCAACAGGCGCAACACTGAAGCTTTCTTT. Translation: CANRRNTEAFF.

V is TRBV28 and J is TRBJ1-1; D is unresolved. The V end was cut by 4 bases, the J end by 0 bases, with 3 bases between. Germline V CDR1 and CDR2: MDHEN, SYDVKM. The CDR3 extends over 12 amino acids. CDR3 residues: CASSWLNTEAFF. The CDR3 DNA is TGTGCCAGCAGTTGGCTGAACACTGAAGCTTTCTTT.

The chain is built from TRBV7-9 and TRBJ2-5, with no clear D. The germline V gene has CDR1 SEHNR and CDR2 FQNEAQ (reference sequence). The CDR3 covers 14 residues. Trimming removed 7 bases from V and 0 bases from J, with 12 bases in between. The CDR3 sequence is CASNVGAYQETQYF. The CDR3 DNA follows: TGTGCCAGCAACGTTGGAGCGTACCAAGAGACCCAGTACTTC.

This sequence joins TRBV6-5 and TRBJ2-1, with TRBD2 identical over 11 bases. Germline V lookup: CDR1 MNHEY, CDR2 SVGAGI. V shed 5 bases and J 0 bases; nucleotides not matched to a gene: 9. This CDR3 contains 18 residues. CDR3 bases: TGTGCCAGCAGTGGAACTAGCGGGGGCTCGAGCTCCTACAATGAGCAGTTCTTC. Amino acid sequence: CASSGTSGGSSSYNEQFF.

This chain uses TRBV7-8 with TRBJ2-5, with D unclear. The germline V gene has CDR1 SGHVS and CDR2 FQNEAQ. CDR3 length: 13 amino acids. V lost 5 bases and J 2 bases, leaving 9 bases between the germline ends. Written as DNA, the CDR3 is TGTGCCAGCAGCCCCCAGGCACAAGAGACCCAGTACTTC. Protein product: CASSPQAQETQYF.

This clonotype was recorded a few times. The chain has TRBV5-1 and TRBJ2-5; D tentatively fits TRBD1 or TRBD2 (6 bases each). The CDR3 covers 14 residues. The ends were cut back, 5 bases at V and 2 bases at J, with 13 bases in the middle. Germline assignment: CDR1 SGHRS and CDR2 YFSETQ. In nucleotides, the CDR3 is TGCGCCAGCAGTATGGGGGGCGGACAAGAGACCCAGTACTTC. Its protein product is CASSMGGGQETQYF.

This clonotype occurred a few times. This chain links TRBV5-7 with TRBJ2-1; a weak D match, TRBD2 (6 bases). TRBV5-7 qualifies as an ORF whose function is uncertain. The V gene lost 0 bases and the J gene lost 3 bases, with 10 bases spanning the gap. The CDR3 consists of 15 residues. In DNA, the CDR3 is TGTGCCAGCAGCTTGGTTCGGGGGTTCTACAATGAGCAGTTCTTC. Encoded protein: CASSLVRGFYNEQFF.

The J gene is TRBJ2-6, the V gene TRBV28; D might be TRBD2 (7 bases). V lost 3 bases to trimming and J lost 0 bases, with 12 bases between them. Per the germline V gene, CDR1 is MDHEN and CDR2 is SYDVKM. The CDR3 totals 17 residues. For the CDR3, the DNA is TGTGCCAGCAGTTTGGGGGGGGCAAGCTCTGGGGCCAACGTCCTGACTTTC. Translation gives CASSLGGASSGANVLTF.

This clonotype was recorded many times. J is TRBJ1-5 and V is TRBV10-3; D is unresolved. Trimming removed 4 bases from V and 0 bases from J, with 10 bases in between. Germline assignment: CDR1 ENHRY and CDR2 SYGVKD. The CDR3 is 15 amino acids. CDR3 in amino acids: CAISVGDHSNQPQHF. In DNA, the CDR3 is TGTGCCATCAGTGTAGGAGACCATAGCAATCAGCCCCAGCATTTT.

For the CDR3, the DNA is TGTGCCAGTAGTATTGTCCACGGTGGGCCCGGGGAGCTGTTTTTT. It translates to CASSIVHGGPGELFF. The V call is TRBV19, the J call TRBJ2-2; no reliable D call. Trimming removed 3 bases from V and 6 bases from J, with 14 bases in between. This CDR3 is built from 15 residues. Germline V gene data show CDR1 as LNHDA and CDR2 as SQIVND (reference sequence). Full variable domain (rest looked up from reference TRBV19 and TRBJ2-2): DGGITQSPKYLFRKEGQNVTLSCEQNLNHDAMYWYRQDPGQGLRLIYYSQIVNDFQKGDIAEGYSVSREKKESFPLTVTSAQKNPTAFYLCASSIVHGGPGELFFGEGSRLTVL.

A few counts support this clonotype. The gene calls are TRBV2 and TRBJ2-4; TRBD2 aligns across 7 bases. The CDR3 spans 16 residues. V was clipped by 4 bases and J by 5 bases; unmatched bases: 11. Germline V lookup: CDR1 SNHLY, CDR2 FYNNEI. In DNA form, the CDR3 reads TGTGCCAGCAGTGGAACTAGCGCAAGAAGAGAAAACATTCAGTACTTC. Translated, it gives CASSGTSARRENIQYF.

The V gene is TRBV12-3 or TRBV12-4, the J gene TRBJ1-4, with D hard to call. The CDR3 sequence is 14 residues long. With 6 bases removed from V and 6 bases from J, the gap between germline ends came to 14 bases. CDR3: CASSQTLGDEKLFF. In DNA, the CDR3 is TGTGCCAGCAGCCAGACCTTAGGCGATGAAAAACTGTTTTTT.

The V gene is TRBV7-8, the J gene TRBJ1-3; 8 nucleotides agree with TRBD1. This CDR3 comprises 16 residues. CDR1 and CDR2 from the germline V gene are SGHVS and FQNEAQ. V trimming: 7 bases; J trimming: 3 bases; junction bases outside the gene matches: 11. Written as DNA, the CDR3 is TGTGCCAGCACCATAACCAGGGACAGGATTGGAAACACCATATATTTT. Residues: CASTITRDRIGNTIYF.

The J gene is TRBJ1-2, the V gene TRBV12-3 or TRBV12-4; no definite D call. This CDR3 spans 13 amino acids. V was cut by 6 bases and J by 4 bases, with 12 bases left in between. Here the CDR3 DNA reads TGTGCCAGCAGCCCTCCAGGTGTCTATGGCTACACCTTC. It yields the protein CASSPPGVYGYTF.

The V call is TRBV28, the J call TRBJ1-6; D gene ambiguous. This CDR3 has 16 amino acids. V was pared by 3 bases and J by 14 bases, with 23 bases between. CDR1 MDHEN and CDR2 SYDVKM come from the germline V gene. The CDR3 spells CASSFSQTPLSRTLHF. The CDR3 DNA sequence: TGTGCCAGCAGTTTCTCACAGACACCCCTAAGTCGAACCCTCCACTTT.

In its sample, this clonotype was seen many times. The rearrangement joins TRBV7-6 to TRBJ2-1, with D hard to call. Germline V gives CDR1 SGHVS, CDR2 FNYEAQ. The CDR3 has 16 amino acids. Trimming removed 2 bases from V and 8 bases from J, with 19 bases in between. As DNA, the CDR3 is TGTGCCAGCAGCTTACTAGACACCGTTGGGTTCGATGAGCAGTTCTTC. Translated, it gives CASSLLDTVGFDEQFF.

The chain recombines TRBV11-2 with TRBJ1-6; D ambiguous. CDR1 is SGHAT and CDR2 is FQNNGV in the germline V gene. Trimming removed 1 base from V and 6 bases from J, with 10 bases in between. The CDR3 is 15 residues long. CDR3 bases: TGTGCCAGCAGCTTAGTGCACAGCGGTAATTCACCCCTCCACTTT. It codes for CASSLVHSGNSPLHF.

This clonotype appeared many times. As DNA, the CDR3 is TGTGCCAGCAGCAACCTCAGGGGAAGGAGAGGGGTTTCCAATGAGCAGTTCTTC. Protein: CASSNLRGRRGVSNEQFF. The rearrangement links TRBV7-8 to TRBJ2-1; perhaps TRBD1 as D (6 bases). V lost 5 bases and J lost 6, with 26 bases in between. The germline CDR1 and CDR2 sequences are SGHVS and FQNEAQ. CDR3 length: 18 residues.

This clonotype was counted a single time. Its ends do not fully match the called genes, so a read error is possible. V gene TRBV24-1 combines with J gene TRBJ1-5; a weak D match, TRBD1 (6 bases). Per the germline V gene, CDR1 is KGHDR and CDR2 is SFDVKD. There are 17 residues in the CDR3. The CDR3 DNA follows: TGTGCGACCAGTGACGCCCGTACAGGGACCTCCAATCAGCCCCAGCATTTT. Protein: CATSDARTGTSNQPQHF.

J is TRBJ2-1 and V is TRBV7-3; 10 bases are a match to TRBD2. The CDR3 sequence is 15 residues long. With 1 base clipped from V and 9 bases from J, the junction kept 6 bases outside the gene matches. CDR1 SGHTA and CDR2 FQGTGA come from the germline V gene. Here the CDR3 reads CASSLISGGAAEQFF. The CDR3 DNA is TGTGCCAGCAGCTTAATAAGCGGGGGGGCCGCTGAGCAGTTCTTC.

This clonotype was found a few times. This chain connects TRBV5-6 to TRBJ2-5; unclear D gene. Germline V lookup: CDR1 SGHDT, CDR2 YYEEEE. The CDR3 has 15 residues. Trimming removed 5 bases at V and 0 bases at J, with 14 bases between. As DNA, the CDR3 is TGTGCCAGCAGTCCTAGGGCCGCGTACCAAGAGACCCAGTACTTC. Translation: CASSPRAAYQETQYF.

CDR3 bases: TGTGCCACCTGGACAGGGGGCACTGAAGCTTTCTTT. This encodes CATWTGGTEAFF. V is TRBV19 and J is TRBJ1-1; 10 nucleotides agree with TRBD1. The CDR3 extends over 12 amino acids. V shed 10 bases, J shed 4 bases, and the junction held 3 bases outside the gene matches. Per germline, CDR1 LNHDA and CDR2 SQIVND (reference sequence).

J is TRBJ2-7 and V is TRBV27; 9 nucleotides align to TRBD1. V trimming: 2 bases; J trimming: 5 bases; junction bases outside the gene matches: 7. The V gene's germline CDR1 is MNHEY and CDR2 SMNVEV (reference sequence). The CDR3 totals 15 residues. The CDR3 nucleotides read TGTGCCAGCAGTTTACGGGGGACAGGGTTGCACGAGCAGTACTTC. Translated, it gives CASSLRGTGLHEQYF.